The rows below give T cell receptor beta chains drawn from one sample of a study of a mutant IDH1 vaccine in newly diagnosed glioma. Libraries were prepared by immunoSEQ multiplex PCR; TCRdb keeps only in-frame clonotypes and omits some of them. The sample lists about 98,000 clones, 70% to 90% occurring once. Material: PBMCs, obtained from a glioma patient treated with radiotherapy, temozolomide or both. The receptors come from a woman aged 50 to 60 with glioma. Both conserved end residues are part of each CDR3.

cdr3_aa: CASSLETGHRNYEQYF
v_call: TRBV7-2
j_call: TRBJ2-7
cdr3_length: 16

cdr3_aa: CASSVVGLPGSYNEQFF
v_call: TRBV9
j_call: TRBJ2-1
cdr3_length: 17

cdr3_aa: CASSLGLAGGGEQYF
v_call: TRBV5-1
j_call: TRBJ2-7
cdr3_length: 15

cdr3_aa: CASSVAGSNQPQHF
v_call: TRBV2
j_call: TRBJ1-5
cdr3_length: 14

cdr3_aa: CASSVGVAGQETQYF
v_call: TRBV9
j_call: TRBJ2-5
cdr3_length: 15

cdr3_aa: CASSFGGHTKETQYF
v_call: TRBV7-6
j_call: TRBJ2-5
cdr3_length: 15

cdr3_aa: CASSLNGANVLTF
v_call: TRBV6-5
j_call: TRBJ2-6
cdr3_length: 13

cdr3_aa: CASSPNRGRKTFF
v_call: TRBV18
j_call: TRBJ1-1
cdr3_length: 13

cdr3_aa: CASSQDWGTGGMNTEAFF
v_call: TRBV4-2
j_call: TRBJ1-1
cdr3_length: 18

cdr3_aa: CASSPGGLGGDTQYF
v_call: TRBV13
j_call: TRBJ2-3
cdr3_length: 15

cdr3_aa: CASSPREMNTEAFF
v_call: TRBV4-1
j_call: TRBJ1-1
cdr3_length: 14

cdr3_aa: CAWSLGAVYEQYF
v_call: TRBV30
j_call: TRBJ2-7
cdr3_length: 13

cdr3_aa: CASRRPWQGAGGYTF
v_call: TRBV11-2
j_call: TRBJ1-2
cdr3_length: 15

cdr3_aa: CASSFLIPSYNEQFF
v_call: TRBV7-2
j_call: TRBJ2-1
cdr3_length: 15

cdr3_aa: CASSLAGNSGTEAFF
v_call: TRBV5-1
j_call: TRBJ1-1
cdr3_length: 15

cdr3_aa: CASSNQQGLEKLFF
v_call: TRBV5-6
j_call: TRBJ1-4
cdr3_length: 14

cdr3_aa: CASSQDWPYKEQYF
v_call: TRBV4-1
j_call: TRBJ2-7
cdr3_length: 14

cdr3_aa: CASSTIGGNGYTF
v_call: TRBV6-5
j_call: TRBJ1-2
cdr3_length: 13

cdr3_aa: CASSVLARGTEAFF
v_call: TRBV9
j_call: TRBJ1-1
cdr3_length: 14

cdr3_aa: CASSLPGRETQYF
v_call: TRBV5-1
j_call: TRBJ2-5
cdr3_length: 13

cdr3_aa: CASSDRDRGHYEQYF
v_call: TRBV28
j_call: TRBJ2-7
cdr3_length: 15

cdr3_aa: CASSEGYYNEQFF
v_call: TRBV19
j_call: TRBJ2-1
cdr3_length: 13

cdr3_aa: CASSKATGDLDNQPQHF
v_call: TRBV4-1
j_call: TRBJ1-5
cdr3_length: 17

cdr3_aa: CAIKKGLAGNTGELFF
v_call: TRBV10-3
j_call: TRBJ2-2
cdr3_length: 16

cdr3_aa: CASRTGLGEQYF
v_call: TRBV19
j_call: TRBJ2-7
cdr3_length: 12

cdr3_aa: CASSIGLVPEQYF
v_call: TRBV28
j_call: TRBJ2-7
cdr3_length: 13

cdr3_aa: CAIRGTSGSMLHNEQFF
v_call: TRBV10-3
j_call: TRBJ2-1
cdr3_length: 17

cdr3_aa: CSVEDPPRGRGGYTF
v_call: TRBV29-1
j_call: TRBJ1-2
cdr3_length: 15

cdr3_aa: CASSVEGTGANEQFF
v_call: TRBV9
j_call: TRBJ2-1
cdr3_length: 15

cdr3_aa: CASSVAVQGVGTEAFF
v_call: TRBV9
j_call: TRBJ1-1
cdr3_length: 16

cdr3_aa: CASSGGTGGYGYTF
v_call: TRBV6-5
j_call: TRBJ1-2
cdr3_length: 14

cdr3_aa: CASSPGGQVGTEAFF
v_call: TRBV7-9
j_call: TRBJ1-1
cdr3_length: 15

cdr3_aa: CASSQVLSNTEAFF
v_call: TRBV4-1
j_call: TRBJ1-1
cdr3_length: 14

cdr3_aa: CAWVARGTSTDTQYF
v_call: TRBV30
j_call: TRBJ2-3
cdr3_length: 15

cdr3_aa: CASSIDGLAVLQEQYF
v_call: TRBV19
j_call: TRBJ2-7
cdr3_length: 16

cdr3_aa: CAITAESNQPQHF
v_call: TRBV10-3
j_call: TRBJ1-5
cdr3_length: 13

cdr3_aa: CASSLDFDGPQHF
v_call: TRBV5-1
j_call: TRBJ1-5
cdr3_length: 13

cdr3_aa: CASSLGLAGIDEQFF
v_call: TRBV27
j_call: TRBJ2-1
cdr3_length: 15

cdr3_aa: CASSSFLAGAYNEQFF
v_call: TRBV11-2
j_call: TRBJ2-1
cdr3_length: 16

cdr3_aa: CASSTGVGNPNEKLFF
v_call: TRBV5-4
j_call: TRBJ1-4
cdr3_length: 16

cdr3_aa: CASSYRTQPGSNEQFF
v_call: TRBV6-5
j_call: TRBJ2-1
cdr3_length: 16

cdr3_aa: CASTRDRGNTIYF
v_call: TRBV6-5
j_call: TRBJ1-3
cdr3_length: 13

cdr3_aa: CASQGAPGNTIYF
v_call: TRBV28
j_call: TRBJ1-3
cdr3_length: 13

cdr3_aa: CASSLGAGGNYEQYF
v_call: TRBV13
j_call: TRBJ2-7
cdr3_length: 15

cdr3_aa: CASRLATSRETQYF
v_call: TRBV5-1
j_call: TRBJ2-5
cdr3_length: 14

cdr3_aa: CASSLGPGDINEQFF
v_call: TRBV7-6
j_call: TRBJ2-1
cdr3_length: 15

cdr3_aa: CASSLHGVGYEQYF
v_call: TRBV11-2
j_call: TRBJ2-7
cdr3_length: 14

cdr3_aa: CASTPTTDRAGYGYTF
v_call: TRBV6-6
j_call: TRBJ1-2
cdr3_length: 16

cdr3_aa: CAISESRVIEQYF
v_call: TRBV10-3
j_call: TRBJ2-7
cdr3_length: 13

cdr3_aa: CASSVQGDTQYF
v_call: TRBV5-1
j_call: TRBJ2-3
cdr3_length: 12

cdr3_aa: CASSEQGMGQPQHF
v_call: TRBV6-1
j_call: TRBJ1-5
cdr3_length: 14

cdr3_aa: CASSSKGGTEAFF
v_call: TRBV7-9
j_call: TRBJ1-1
cdr3_length: 13

cdr3_aa: CAIRTGTGESPLHF
v_call: TRBV10-3
j_call: TRBJ1-6
cdr3_length: 14